The 11 T cell receptor beta chains below come from one sample, sequenced in a study of cytomegalovirus exposure and HLA in healthy donors. PCR amplification relied on 60 Vbeta primers (plus 13 Jbeta primers). Produced via immunoSEQ multiplex PCR; TCRdb's table is partial and in-frame only. The sample lists more than 130,000 clones, 76% seen once, with more than 3% in the top ten. The sample was PBMCs. Receptors originate from a man younger than 35 in good health and CMV-seronegative.

In the case of this clone: The missing conserved phenylalanine or tryptophan at the end of this CDR3 makes a read error likely. The V call is TRBV5-4, the J call TRBJ2-3; 12 nucleotides align to TRBD2. After removal of 4 bases from V and 0 bases from J, the junction contained 9 bases not matched to a gene. CDR3 length: 18 amino acids. Looked up from germline, CDR1 is SGHNT and CDR2 is YYREEE (reference sequence). CDR3 region: CASSLSGGLAGSTDTQYV. The DNA of the CDR3 is TGTGCCAGCAGCCTGTCGGGTGGACTAGCGGGGAGCACAGATACGCAGTATGTT.

The J gene is TRBJ1-5, the V gene TRBV25-1, with 8 bases lining up with TRBD1. The CDR3 length is 18 residues. The ends lost 8 bases at V and 5 bases at J; junction bases unmatched: 20. Germline V lookup: CDR1 MGHDK, CDR2 SYGVNS. The CDR3 protein is CASGRRTGHGPDDQPQHF. DNA of the CDR3: TGTGCCAGCGGAAGACGGACAGGGCATGGGCCGGACGATCAGCCCCAGCATTTT.

This rearrangement joins TRBV28 to TRBJ2-1; unclear D gene. The CDR3 contains 12 residues. Germline loops: CDR1 MDHEN, CDR2 SYDVKM. V dropped 3 bases and J dropped 6 bases, with 6 bases sitting between them. Written as DNA, the CDR3 is TGTGCCAGCAGTTTTCGGTTCAATGAGCAGTTCTTC. Residues: CASSFRFNEQFF.

This clone was picked up a small number of times. The V gene is TRBV27, the J gene TRBJ1-6; possible D gene TRBD1, 6 bases. The germline V gene encodes CDR1 MNHEY and CDR2 SMNVEV (reference sequence). The CDR3 runs to 13 residues. V shed 5 bases and J shed 11 bases, with 13 bases lying between them. CDR3 bases: TGTGCCAGCAGTCAGGACAGACTCACACCCCTCCACTTT. It yields the protein CASSQDRLTPLHF.

This clone was observed a few times. The chain is built from TRBV4-1 and TRBJ1-5; the D gene is possibly TRBD1 (5 bases). The CDR3 loop spans 17 amino acids. Between the trimmed V and J ends, which lost 1 base and 4 bases, there was a span of 17 bases. Germline values: CDR1 MGHRA, CDR2 YSYEKL. CDR3 sequence: CASSQGPPGGGNQPQHF. In nucleotides, the CDR3 is TGCGCCAGCAGCCAAGGTCCCCCGGGGGGGGGTAATCAGCCCCAGCATTTT.

The V call is TRBV2, the J call TRBJ1-1; 8 nucleotides line up with TRBD1. Germline CDR1 is SNHLY and CDR2 is FYNNEI. J gave up 3 bases and V 6 bases, and 6 bases lay outside the gene matches. The CDR3 sequence is 14 residues long. In nucleotides, the CDR3 is TGTGCCAGCAGGGTACAGACAGGGGACACTGAAGCTTTCTTT. This encodes CASRVQTGDTEAFF.

The genes are TRBV6-5 and TRBJ2-1, with D tentatively TRBD2 (7 bases). Germline assignment: CDR1 MNHEY and CDR2 SVGAGI. The CDR3 spans 16 residues. Trimming removed 0 bases at V and 7 bases at J, with 16 bases between. The CDR3, as DNA: TGTGCCAGCAGTTACTCGGGTGGGGGGGCTAGTAATGAGCAGTTCTTC. Protein sequence: CASSYSGGGASNEQFF.

CDR3 DNA sequence: TGTGCCAGCAGCTTAGGACAGGGGGCGACTGAAGCTTTCTTT. Encoded protein: CASSLGQGATEAFF. This chain connects TRBV7-6 to TRBJ1-1; 10 bases are a match to TRBD1. The length of the CDR3 is 14 residues. Trimming cost V 1 base and J 5 bases; bases outside gene matches: 1. Germline V gene lookup returns CDR1 SGHVS and CDR2 FNYEAQ.

The V and J genes are TRBV2 and TRBJ2-1; D perhaps matches TRBD1 (5 bases). The CDR3 spans 10 residues. The germline V gene has CDR1 SNHLY and CDR2 FYNNEI. V shed 7 bases and J shed 7 bases, with 5 bases lying between them. CDR3 sequence (DNA): TGTGCCAGCAAGGGGAATGAGCAGTTCTTC. It translates to CASKGNEQFF.

The V call is TRBV11-3, the J call TRBJ1-1; D not certain. The CDR3 spans 13 residues. Per germline, CDR1 SGHNT and CDR2 YENEEA. V was shortened by 2 bases and J by 7 bases, with 11 bases between the two germline ends. The DNA for the CDR3 is TGTGCCAGCAGCTTAATCCGCGGTGATGAAGCTTTCTTT. Residues: CASSLIRGDEAFF.

The DNA of the CDR3 is TGCGCCAGCAGAGGCAGGGGGCGCGCCTACGAGCAGTACTTC. This gives the protein CASRGRGRAYEQYF. The rearrangement joins TRBV10-2 to TRBJ2-7; 8 positions match TRBD1. Germline CDR1 is WSHSY and CDR2 is SAAADI. This CDR3 spans 14 amino acids. V was clipped by 6 bases and J by 2 bases; unmatched bases: 6.